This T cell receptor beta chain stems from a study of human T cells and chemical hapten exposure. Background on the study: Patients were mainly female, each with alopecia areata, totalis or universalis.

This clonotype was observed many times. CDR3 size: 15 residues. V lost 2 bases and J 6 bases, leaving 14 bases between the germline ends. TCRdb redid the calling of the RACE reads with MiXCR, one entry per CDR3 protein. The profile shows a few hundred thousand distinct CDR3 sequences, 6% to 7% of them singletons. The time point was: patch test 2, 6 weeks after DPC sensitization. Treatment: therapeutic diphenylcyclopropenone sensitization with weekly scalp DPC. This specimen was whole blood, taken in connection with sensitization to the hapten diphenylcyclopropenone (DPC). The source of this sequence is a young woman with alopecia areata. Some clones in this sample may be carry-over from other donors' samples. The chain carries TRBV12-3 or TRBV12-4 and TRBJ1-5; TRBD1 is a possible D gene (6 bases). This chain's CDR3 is CASSLTTGQGQPQHF. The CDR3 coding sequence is TGTGCCAGCAGTTTAACAACAGGGCAGGGTCAGCCCCAGCATTTT.